This TCR beta chain derives from a study of T cell responses to AZD1222 COVID-19 vaccine. Study-level background: Whether given at about 4 or about 12 weeks, second doses were pooled.

The study, taken as a whole, reports: Repertoires were obtained solely post-peak T cell response. Increases in Spike-specific TCR breadth and depth were seen after two AZD1222 doses. Close to half of spike-specific TCRs reportedly recognize unmutated variant regions.

Method: immunoSEQ multiplex PCR; TCRdb's copy keeps in-frame clones and lacks some. The top ten clones hold 2.5% to 3% of a sample with 150,000 to 200,000 clones, roughly 87% of them seen once. In regard to this clone: What it binds is unknown.

The ends were cut back, 1 base at V and 1 base at J, with 11 bases in the middle. Looked up from germline, CDR1 is LNHNV and CDR2 is YYDKDF (reference sequence). The CDR3 is made up of 16 amino acids. This clonotype was sampled from an adult in good health. Sequencing used peripheral blood, obtained on day 0 of AZD1222 vaccination. The rearrangement links TRBV15 to TRBJ2-1; perhaps TRBD2 as D (5 bases). The CDR3 sequence: CATSRVISGSYNEQFF. CDR3 coding DNA: TGTGCCACCAGCAGAGTAATCAGCGGTTCCTACAATGAGCAGTTCTTC.